This is a list of T cell receptor beta chains from one sample in a study of cytomegalovirus exposure and HLA in healthy donors. Profiling relied on immunoSEQ multiplex PCR, and the TCRdb table lists in-frame clones only, not all of them. The sample lists about 130,000 clones, roughly 91% occurring once. Material for sequencing was PBMCs. Every receptor here comes from a man aged 25-45 years in good health and CMV-seronegative. CDR3s include the opening cysteine and the closing phenylalanine or tryptophan. The D gene is left open where the match is weak. Clone size, where shown, is once, few, many, or a class for clones that have expanded.

abundance	v_gene	d_gene	j_gene	CDR3aa	CDR3nt
-	TRBV9	TRBD2	TRBJ2-3	CASSFQRGDPGPDTQYF	TGTGCCAGCAGCTTCCAGCGGGGGGATCCCGGGCCAGATACGCAGTATTTT
-	TRBV19	-	TRBJ2-5	CASSIAIQETQYF	TGTGCCAGTAGTATAGCCATCCAAGAGACCCAGTACTTC
-	TRBV7-2	TRBD1	TRBJ1-1	CASRPRTGPDTEAFF	TGTGCCAGCAGACCCCGGACAGGCCCGGACACTGAAGCTTTCTTT
-	TRBV6-6	-	TRBJ1-2	CASSYSNDRTYYGYTF	TGTGCCAGCAGTTACTCGAATGACAGGACCTACTATGGCTACACCTTC
-	TRBV5-1	-	TRBJ1-5	CASSSDGGRSEPQHF	TGCGCCAGCAGTTCCGACGGAGGGAGAAGTGAGCCCCAGCATTTT
-	TRBV7-3	TRBD1	TRBJ2-3	CASSLMGQTSTDTQYF	TGTGCCAGCAGCTTAATGGGACAGACTAGCACAGATACGCAGTATTTT
-	TRBV27	TRBD1	TRBJ2-7	CASSLRRDSTYEQYF	TGTGCCAGCAGTCTAAGACGGGACAGCACCTACGAGCAGTACTTC
few	TRBV2	-	TRBJ1-2	CASRGANYGYTF	TGTGCCAGCAGGGGAGCTAACTATGGCTACACCTTC
-	TRBV7-8	-	TRBJ1-3	CASSFPSDLGGYAGNTIYF	TGTGCCAGCAGCTTCCCGAGTGACCTGGGGGGGTATGCTGGAAACACCATATATTTT
-	TRBV14	-	TRBJ1-1	CASNPPGGVNTEAFF	TGTGCCAGCAACCCTCCGGGTGGTGTGAACACTGAAGCTTTCTTT
once	TRBV11-2	-	TRBJ1-6	CASSPTGSSYNSPLHF	TGTGCCAGCAGCCCGACTGGGAGCTCCTATAATTCACCCCTCCACTTT
-	TRBV29-1	-	TRBJ2-7	CSVDGPGESYEQYF	TGCAGCGTTGATGGCCCAGGGGAGTCCTACGAGCAGTACTTC
-	TRBV9	TRBD1	TRBJ2-5	CASSFGQGVWETQYF	TGTGCCAGCAGCTTTGGACAGGGGGTTTGGGAGACCCAGTACTTC